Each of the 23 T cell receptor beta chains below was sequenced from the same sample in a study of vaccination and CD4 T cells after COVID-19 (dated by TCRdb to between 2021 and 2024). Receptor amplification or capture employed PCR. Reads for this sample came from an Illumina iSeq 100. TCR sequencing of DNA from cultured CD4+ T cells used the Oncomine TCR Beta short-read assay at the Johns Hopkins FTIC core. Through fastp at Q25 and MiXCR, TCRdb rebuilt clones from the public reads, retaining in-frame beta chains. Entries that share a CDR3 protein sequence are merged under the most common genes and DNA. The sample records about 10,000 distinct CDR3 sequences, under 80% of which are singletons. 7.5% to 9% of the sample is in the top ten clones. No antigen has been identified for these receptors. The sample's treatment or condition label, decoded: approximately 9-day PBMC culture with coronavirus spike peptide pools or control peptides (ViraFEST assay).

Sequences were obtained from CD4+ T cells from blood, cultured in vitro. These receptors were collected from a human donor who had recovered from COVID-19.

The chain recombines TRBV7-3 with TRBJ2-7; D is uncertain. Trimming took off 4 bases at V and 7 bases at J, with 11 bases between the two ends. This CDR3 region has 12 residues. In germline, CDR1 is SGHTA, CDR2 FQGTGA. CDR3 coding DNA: TGTGCCAGCAGCTCCCGGGTGGCAGAGCAGTACTTC. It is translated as CASSSRVAEQYF.

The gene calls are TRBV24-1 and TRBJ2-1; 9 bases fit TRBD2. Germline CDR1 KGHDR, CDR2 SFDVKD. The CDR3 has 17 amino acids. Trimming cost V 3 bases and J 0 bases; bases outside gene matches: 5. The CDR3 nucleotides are TGTGCCACCAGTGATGGCGGGAGGGGTCTCTCCTACAATGAGCAGTTCTTC. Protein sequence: CATSDGGRGLSYNEQFF.

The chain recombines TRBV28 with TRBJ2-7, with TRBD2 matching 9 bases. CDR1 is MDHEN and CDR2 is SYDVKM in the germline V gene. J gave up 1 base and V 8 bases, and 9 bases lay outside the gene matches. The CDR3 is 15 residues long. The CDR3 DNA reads TGTGCCAGCGATGGAGGGCTAGCGGGGTCCTACGAGCAGTACTTC. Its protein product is CASDGGLAGSYEQYF. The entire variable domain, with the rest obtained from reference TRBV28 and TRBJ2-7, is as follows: DVKVTQSSRYLVKRTGEKVFLECVQDMDHENMFWYRQDPGLGLRLIYFSYDVKMKEKGDIPEGYSVSREKKERFSLILESASTNQTSMYLCASDGGLAGSYEQYFGPGTRLTVT.

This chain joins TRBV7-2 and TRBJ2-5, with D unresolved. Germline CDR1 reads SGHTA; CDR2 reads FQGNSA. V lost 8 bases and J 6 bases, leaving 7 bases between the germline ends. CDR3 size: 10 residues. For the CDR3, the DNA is TGTGCCAGCGGGCTACAGACCCAGTACTTC. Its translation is CASGLQTQYF.

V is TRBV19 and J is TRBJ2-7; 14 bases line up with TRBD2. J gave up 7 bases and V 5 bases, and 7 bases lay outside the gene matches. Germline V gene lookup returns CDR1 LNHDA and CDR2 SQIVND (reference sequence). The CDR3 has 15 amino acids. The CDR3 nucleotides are TGTGCCAGTAGTCTAAGGACTAGCGGGAGGTGGGAGCAGTACTTC. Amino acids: CASSLRTSGRWEQYF.

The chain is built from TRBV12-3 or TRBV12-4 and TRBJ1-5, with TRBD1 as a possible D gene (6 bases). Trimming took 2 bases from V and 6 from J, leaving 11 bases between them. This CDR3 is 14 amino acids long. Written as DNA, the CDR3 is TGTGCCAGCAGTTTAAAGGGGGAGGGTCAGCCCCAGCATTTT. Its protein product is CASSLKGEGQPQHF.

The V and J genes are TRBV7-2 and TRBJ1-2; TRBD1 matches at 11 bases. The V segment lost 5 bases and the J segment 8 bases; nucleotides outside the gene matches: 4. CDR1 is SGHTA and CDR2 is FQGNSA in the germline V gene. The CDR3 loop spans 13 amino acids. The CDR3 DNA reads TGTGCCAGCAGCAGCAGGACAGGGGGCGGCTACACCTTC. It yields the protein CASSSRTGGGYTF.

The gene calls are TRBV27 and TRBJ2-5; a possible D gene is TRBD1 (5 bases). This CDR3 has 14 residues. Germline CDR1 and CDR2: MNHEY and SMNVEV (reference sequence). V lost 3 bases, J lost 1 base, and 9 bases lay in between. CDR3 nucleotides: TGTGCCAGCAGTTTGCAGGGTTTCCAAGAGACCCAGTACTTC. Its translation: CASSLQGFQETQYF.

The CDR3 DNA is TGTGCCAGCAGTAATCCGGACTATAGCGGGATGGGCAATGAGCAGTTCTTC. Protein sequence: CASSNPDYSGMGNEQFF. The chain links TRBV6-1 to TRBJ2-1, with 8 bases that match TRBD2. Trimming at V came to 5 bases and at J to 6 bases, leaving 15 bases not matched to a gene. The CDR3 length is 17 residues. Germline values: CDR1 MNHNS, CDR2 SASEGT.

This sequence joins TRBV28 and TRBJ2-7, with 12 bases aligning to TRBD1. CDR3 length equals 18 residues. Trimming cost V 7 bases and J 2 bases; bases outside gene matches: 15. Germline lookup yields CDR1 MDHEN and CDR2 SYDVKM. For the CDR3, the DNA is TGTGCCAGCACCCCGGGGGACAGGGGGCTTAATAAAGCCTACGAGCAGTACTTC. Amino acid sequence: CASTPGDRGLNKAYEQYF.

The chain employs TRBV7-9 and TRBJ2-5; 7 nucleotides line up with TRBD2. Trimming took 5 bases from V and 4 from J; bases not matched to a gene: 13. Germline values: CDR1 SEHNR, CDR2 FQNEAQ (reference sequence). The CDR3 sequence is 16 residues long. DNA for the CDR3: TGTGCCAGCAGCCCAGATGGGGGAGGGCTAGGAGAGACCCAGTACTTC. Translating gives CASSPDGGGLGETQYF.

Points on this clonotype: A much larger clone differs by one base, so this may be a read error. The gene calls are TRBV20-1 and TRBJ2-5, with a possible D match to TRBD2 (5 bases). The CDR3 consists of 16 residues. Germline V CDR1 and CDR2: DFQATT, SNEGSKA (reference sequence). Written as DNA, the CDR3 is TGCAGTACTAGATCAGTTGGGCGGTTCGGCAAAGAGACCCAGTACTTC. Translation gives CSTRSVGRFGKETQYF.

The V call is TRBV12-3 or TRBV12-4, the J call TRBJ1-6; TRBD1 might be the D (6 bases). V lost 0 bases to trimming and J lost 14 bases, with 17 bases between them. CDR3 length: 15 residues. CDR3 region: CASSLAGGARQTLHF. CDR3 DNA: TGTGCCAGCAGTTTAGCGGGGGGGGCGAGGCAGACCCTCCACTTT.

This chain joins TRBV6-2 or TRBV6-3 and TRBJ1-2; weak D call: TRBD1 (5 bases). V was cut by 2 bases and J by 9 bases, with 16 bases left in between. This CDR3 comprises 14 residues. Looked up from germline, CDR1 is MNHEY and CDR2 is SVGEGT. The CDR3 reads CASSYGTGTQSYTF. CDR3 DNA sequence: TGTGCCAGCAGTTACGGTACTGGGACTCAGAGCTACACCTTC.

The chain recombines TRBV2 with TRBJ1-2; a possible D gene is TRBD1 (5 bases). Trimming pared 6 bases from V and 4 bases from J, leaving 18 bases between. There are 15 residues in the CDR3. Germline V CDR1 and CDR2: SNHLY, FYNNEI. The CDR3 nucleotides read TGTGCCAGCAGCGCCCAAACGGGGCTCCTCTATGGCTACACCTTC. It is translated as CASSAQTGLLYGYTF.

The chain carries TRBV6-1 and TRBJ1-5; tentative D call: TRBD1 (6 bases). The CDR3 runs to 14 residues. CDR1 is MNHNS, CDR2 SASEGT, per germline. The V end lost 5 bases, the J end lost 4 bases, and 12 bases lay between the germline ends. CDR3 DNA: TGTGCCAGCAGTACAGGGTTACCAAATCAGCCCCAGCATTTT. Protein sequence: CASSTGLPNQPQHF.

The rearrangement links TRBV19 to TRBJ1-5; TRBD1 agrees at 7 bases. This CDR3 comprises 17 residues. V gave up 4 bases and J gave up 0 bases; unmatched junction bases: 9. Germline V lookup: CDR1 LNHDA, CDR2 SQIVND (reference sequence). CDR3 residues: CASSKRTGEGSNQPQHF. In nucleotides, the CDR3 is TGTGCCAGTAGTAAGAGAACAGGGGAGGGTAGCAATCAGCCCCAGCATTTT.

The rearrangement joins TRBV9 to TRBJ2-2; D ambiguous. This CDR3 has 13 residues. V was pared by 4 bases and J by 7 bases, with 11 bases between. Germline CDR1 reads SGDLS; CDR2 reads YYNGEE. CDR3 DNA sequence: TGTGCCAGCAGCCCACGCTTGAACGGGGAGCTGTTTTTT. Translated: CASSPRLNGELFF. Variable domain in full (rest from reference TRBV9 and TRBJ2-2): DSGVTQTPKHLITATGQRVTLRCSPRSGDLSVYWYQQSLDQGLQFLIQYYNGEERAKGNILERFSAQQFPDLHSELNLSSLELGDSALYFCASSPRLNGELFFGEGSRLTVL.

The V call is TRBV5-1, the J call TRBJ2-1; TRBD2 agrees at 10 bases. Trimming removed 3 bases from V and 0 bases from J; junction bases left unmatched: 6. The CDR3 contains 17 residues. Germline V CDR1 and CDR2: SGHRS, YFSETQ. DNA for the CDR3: TGCGCCAGCAGCTGGTCTAGCGGGAGCCCCTCCTACAATGAGCAGTTCTTC. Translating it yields CASSWSSGSPSYNEQFF.

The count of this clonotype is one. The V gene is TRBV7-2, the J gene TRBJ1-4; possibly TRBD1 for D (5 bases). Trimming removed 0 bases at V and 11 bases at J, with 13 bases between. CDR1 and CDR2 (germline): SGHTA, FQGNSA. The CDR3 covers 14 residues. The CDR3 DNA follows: TGTGCCAGCAGCTTAGCCCTAACGTCAGGGAAACTGTTTTTT. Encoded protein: CASSLALTSGKLFF.

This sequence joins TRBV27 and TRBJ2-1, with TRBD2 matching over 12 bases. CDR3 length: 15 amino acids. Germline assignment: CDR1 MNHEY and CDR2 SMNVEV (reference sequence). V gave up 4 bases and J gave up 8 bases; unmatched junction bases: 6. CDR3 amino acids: CASSSLAGGLDEQFF. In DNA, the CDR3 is TGTGCCAGCAGTTCCCTAGCGGGAGGGTTAGATGAGCAGTTCTTC.

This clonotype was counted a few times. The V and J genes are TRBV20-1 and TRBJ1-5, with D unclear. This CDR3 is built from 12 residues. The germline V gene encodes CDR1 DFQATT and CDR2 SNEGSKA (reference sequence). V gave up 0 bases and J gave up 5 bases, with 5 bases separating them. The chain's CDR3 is CSAREGDQPQHF. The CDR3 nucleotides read TGCAGTGCTAGAGAGGGCGATCAGCCCCAGCATTTT.

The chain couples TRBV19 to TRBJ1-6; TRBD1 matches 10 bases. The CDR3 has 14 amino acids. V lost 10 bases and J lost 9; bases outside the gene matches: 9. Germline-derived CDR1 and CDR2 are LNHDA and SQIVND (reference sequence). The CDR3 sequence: CATRDRGRSSPLHF. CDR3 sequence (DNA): TGTGCCACACGGGACAGGGGAAGAAGTTCACCCCTCCACTTT. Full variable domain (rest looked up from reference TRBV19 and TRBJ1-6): DGGITQSPKYLFRKEGQNVTLSCEQNLNHDAMYWYRQDPGQGLRLIYYSQIVNDFQKGDIAEGYSVSREKKESFPLTVTSAQKNPTAFYLCATRDRGRSSPLHFGNGTRLTVT.